One and the same sample provided the 21 T cell receptor beta chains below, sequenced in a study of STAT5B mutations in CD4+ large granular lymphocyte leukemia. Data came from immunoSEQ multiplex PCR; TCRdb stores just in-frame clones and leaves some out. The sample shows about 30,000 clones, more than 60% of them seen only once. Sequenced sample: CD4+ T cells from blood buffy coats. All receptors derive from a human donor in good health.

The J gene is TRBJ1-1, the V gene TRBV19; 12 bases agree with TRBD1. Trimming removed 0 bases from V and 1 base from J; junction bases left unmatched: 3. CDR1 is LNHDA, CDR2 SQIVND, per germline (reference sequence). The CDR3 is 17 amino acids. CDR3 nucleotide sequence: TGTGCCAGTAGTATAGATCTGGGACAGGGGGCGAACACTGAAGCTTTCTTT. Translated, it gives CASSIDLGQGANTEAFF.

The chain employs TRBV29-1 and TRBJ2-5; tentative D call: TRBD2 (6 bases). This CDR3 comprises 13 residues. V lost 4 bases and J lost 3, with 12 bases in between. Per germline, CDR1 SQVTM and CDR2 ANQGSEA. The CDR3 loop is CSVAGTLKETQYF. In DNA, the CDR3 is TGCAGCGTTGCCGGGACTCTTAAAGAGACCCAGTACTTC.

The chain uses TRBV6-6 and TRBJ1-3, with no clear D. Between the trimmed V and J ends, which lost 6 bases and 0 bases, there was a span of 9 bases. Per germline, CDR1 MNHNY and CDR2 SVGAGI (reference sequence). CDR3 length equals 14 residues. CDR3 DNA sequence: TGTGCCAGCAGCTCGGCTGTCTCTGGAAACACCATATATTTT. Translated: CASSSAVSGNTIYF.

This clone was seen more than once but under ten times. This sequence joins TRBV5-1 and TRBJ1-3; TRBD1 might be the D (6 bases). Germline V gives CDR1 SGHRS, CDR2 YFSETQ. V shed 0 bases and J shed 3 bases, with 10 bases lying between them. The CDR3 spans 15 residues. The CDR3 sequence is CASSLAGVDGNTIYF. DNA for the CDR3: TGCGCCAGCAGCTTGGCAGGGGTTGATGGAAACACCATATATTTT. The whole variable domain, filled in from reference TRBV5-1 and TRBJ1-3, reads KAGVTQTPRYLIKTRGQQVTLSCSPISGHRSVSWYQQTPGQGLQFLFEYFSETQRNKGNFPGRFSGRQFSNSRSEMNVSTLELGDSALYLCASSLAGVDGNTIYFGEGSWLTVV.

The chain employs TRBV7-2 and TRBJ2-2; 10 nucleotides match TRBD1. The CDR3 spans 15 residues. Germline CDR1 reads SGHTA; CDR2 reads FQGNSA. Losses at the gene ends were 7 bases for V and 5 bases for J; bases not matched to a gene: 7. CDR3: CASNPTGGATGELFF. The CDR3 DNA follows: TGTGCCAGCAACCCGACAGGGGGCGCAACCGGGGAGCTGTTTTTT.

The V gene is TRBV2, the J gene TRBJ2-1, with no clear D. Between the trimmed V and J ends, which lost 8 bases and 2 bases, there was a span of 7 bases. Germline V lookup: CDR1 SNHLY, CDR2 FYNNEI. The CDR3 spans 12 residues. CDR3: CASGPAYNEQFF. DNA of the CDR3: TGTGCCAGCGGACCCGCCTACAATGAGCAGTTCTTC.

In this sample, this clone turned up a few times. The chain uses TRBV19 and TRBJ1-6; TRBD1 matches 11 bases. The CDR3 consists of 14 residues. CDR1 is LNHDA and CDR2 is SQIVND in the germline V gene (reference sequence). Losses at the gene ends were 8 bases for V and 8 bases for J; bases not matched to a gene: 5. The CDR3 region has the DNA TGTGCCAGTCAGGGACAGGGGGTGCATTCACCCCTCCACTTT. Residues: CASQGQGVHSPLHF. Full variable domain (outside the CDR3, taken from reference TRBV19 and TRBJ1-6): DGGITQSPKYLFRKEGQNVTLSCEQNLNHDAMYWYRQDPGQGLRLIYYSQIVNDFQKGDIAEGYSVSREKKESFPLTVTSAQKNPTAFYLCASQGQGVHSPLHFGNGTRLTVT.

The chain couples TRBV6-5 to TRBJ2-5; possibly TRBD1 for D (6 bases). The J call may be faulty, since TRBJ2-7 better matches the DNA end. The CDR3 consists of 14 residues. Per the germline V gene, CDR1 is MNHEY and CDR2 is SVGAGI. The CDR3 spells CASRKDSSSYEQYF. The DNA for the CDR3 is TGTGCCAGCAGAAAGGACAGCAGCTCCTACGAGCAGTACTTC.

J is TRBJ2-1 and V is TRBV5-4; D perhaps matches TRBD2 (7 bases). The germline V and J ends were trimmed by 2 bases and 0 bases, with 15 bases remaining between them. The CDR3 is made up of 17 amino acids. Germline CDR1 is SGHNT and CDR2 is YYREEE (reference sequence). The chain's CDR3 is CASSLDGGLSSYNEQFF. The CDR3, as DNA: TGTGCCAGCAGCTTAGACGGGGGGCTCAGCTCCTACAATGAGCAGTTCTTC.

This clone appeared a single time. V usage is TRBV5-1 and J usage is TRBJ2-6; D assignment may be TRBD1 or TRBD2 (5 bases each). V was trimmed by 0 bases and J by 0 bases, leaving 13 bases between them. CDR3 size: 18 residues. CDR1 is SGHRS, CDR2 YFSETQ, per germline. This CDR3 is CASSLDGTMGSGANVLTF. CDR3 coding DNA: TGCGCCAGCAGCTTGGACGGGACCATGGGCTCTGGGGCCAACGTCCTGACTTTC.

The rearrangement links TRBV6-5 to TRBJ1-4, with D uncertain. The CDR3 sequence is 14 residues long. Trimming pared 2 bases from V and 8 bases from J, leaving 12 bases between. CDR1 is MNHEY, CDR2 SVGAGI, per germline. The chain's CDR3 is CASSYKSRKEKLFF. Written as DNA, the CDR3 is TGTGCCAGCAGTTACAAGTCCCGGAAAGAAAAACTGTTTTTT.

This rearrangement joins TRBV4-1 to TRBJ2-1, with 7 bases that match TRBD1. Germline lookup yields CDR1 MGHRA and CDR2 YSYEKL. This CDR3 contains 16 residues. The trim removed 5 bases at V and 2 bases at J, leaving 9 bases unmatched. The CDR3 region has the DNA TGCGCCAGCAGCTCGACCCGGGACAGAGCCTACAATGAGCAGTTCTTC. Protein: CASSSTRDRAYNEQFF.

The chain carries TRBV5-8 and TRBJ2-1; TRBD1 might be the D (6 bases). There are 13 residues in the CDR3. Germline values: CDR1 SGHTS, CDR2 YDEGEE. Trimming took off 5 bases at V and 4 bases at J, with 10 bases between the two ends. The CDR3 DNA is TGTGCCAGCAGTTTTCAGGGGTACAATGAGCAGTTCTTC. Translating gives CASSFQGYNEQFF.

The V gene is TRBV10-2, the J gene TRBJ1-5; TRBD1 agrees at 10 bases. Germline CDR1 and CDR2: WSHSY and SAAADI. The CDR3 totals 16 residues. V was clipped by 0 bases and J by 6 bases; unmatched bases: 5. CDR3 nucleotide sequence: TGCGCCAGCAGTGAGTCCGACAGGGGGCAAGGTCAGCCCCAGCATTTT. Its protein product is CASSESDRGQGQPQHF.

Only one count was recorded for this clone. The chain joins TRBV5-1 to TRBJ2-2, with 9 bases matching TRBD1. This CDR3 is built from 14 residues. Per the germline V gene, CDR1 is SGHRS and CDR2 is YFSETQ. The V gene end was trimmed by 4 bases and the J gene end by 6 bases; junction bases not matched to a gene: 4. The CDR3 bases are TGCGCCAGCAGCCTGGGACAGGGCCCCGGGGAGCTGTTTTTT. Translating gives CASSLGQGPGELFF.

This clone appeared a few times. This chain uses TRBV7-9 with TRBJ2-7; 10 nucleotides align to TRBD1. V was clipped by 5 bases and J by 5 bases; unmatched bases: 9. CDR3 length equals 15 residues. Germline assignment: CDR1 SEHNR and CDR2 FQNEAQ (reference sequence). CDR3 loop: CASSLDRGQTDEQYF. CDR3 nucleotide sequence: TGTGCCAGCAGCCTCGACAGGGGGCAGACGGACGAGCAGTACTTC.

This clone was counted between two and nine times. This rearrangement joins TRBV29-1 to TRBJ1-1; no definite D call. Per the germline V gene, CDR1 is SQVTM and CDR2 is ANQGSEA. This CDR3 contains 11 residues. V lost 5 bases to trimming and J lost 1 base, with 5 bases between them. CDR3 residues: CSVHENTEAFF. As DNA, the CDR3 is TGCAGCGTTCACGAGAACACTGAAGCTTTCTTT.

V is TRBV6-1 and J is TRBJ2-3; D is perhaps TRBD1 (5 bases). Germline CDR1 MNHNS, CDR2 SASEGT. This CDR3 has 13 residues. Trimming took 7 bases from V and 3 from J, leaving 11 bases between them. For the CDR3, the DNA is TGTGCCAGCAAATGGACATTTACAGATACGCAGTATTTT. Protein: CASKWTFTDTQYF.

This clone has a handful of counts. The chain carries TRBV7-9 and TRBJ1-2, with 7 bases fitting TRBD1. V shed 3 bases, J shed 0 bases, and the junction held 1 base outside the gene matches. Germline CDR1 is SEHNR and CDR2 is FQNEAQ (reference sequence). The CDR3 contains 14 residues. DNA for the CDR3: TGTGCCAGCAGCTTTGGACAGGCTAACTATGGCTACACCTTC. It yields the protein CASSFGQANYGYTF. Complete variable domain (other parts from reference TRBV7-9 and TRBJ1-2): DTGVSQNPRHKITKRGQNVTFRCDPISEHNRLYWYRQTLGQGPEFLTYFQNEAQLEKSRLLSDRFSAERPKGSFSTLEIQRTEQGDSAMYLCASSFGQANYGYTFGSGTRLTVV.

The chain uses TRBV28 and TRBJ2-7; TRBD1 or TRBD2 may be the D gene (5 bases each). Deletions cut 8 bases from V and 2 bases from J, with 13 bases between. Germline loops: CDR1 MDHEN, CDR2 SYDVKM. The CDR3 is made up of 13 amino acids. The CDR3 spells CASFFGTTYEQYF. CDR3 nucleotides: TGTGCCAGCTTTTTCGGGACCACCTACGAGCAGTACTTC.

The chain links TRBV10-3 to TRBJ1-2; D remains ambiguous. The length of the CDR3 is 14 residues. Germline lookup yields CDR1 ENHRY and CDR2 SYGVKD. Deletions cut 6 bases from V and 5 bases from J, with 16 bases between. CDR3 nucleotides: TGTGCCATCAGAGCCGAGGCCTCTGGGTATGGCTACACCTTC. Protein: CAIRAEASGYGYTF.